The rows below give T cell receptor beta chains drawn from one sample of a study of blood T cell repertoires in COVID-19. Method: immunoSEQ multiplex PCR; TCRdb's copy keeps in-frame clones and lacks some. This sample yields 250,000 to 300,000 clones, of which approximately 83% are seen a single time; 9.5% to 12% belongs to the top ten. Material for sequencing was peripheral blood. These receptor sequences come from a woman in her 70s with acute or convalescent COVID-19. CDR3s include the opening cysteine and the closing phenylalanine or tryptophan. The D gene is left open where the match is weak. A row's size may be missing; if present it is once, few, many or a size class.

d_gene	abundance	v_gene	j_gene	CDR3nt	CDR3aa
TRBD1	.	TRBV29-1	TRBJ1-5	TGCAGCGTTGCAGGGGGTAACGCGAATCAGCCCCAGCATTTT	CSVAGGNANQPQHF
.	.	TRBV7-6	TRBJ2-1	TGTGCCAGCAGCTTAGGCGGGGCCGGCGAGCTTCGGAGTGAGCAGTTCTTC	CASSLGGAGELRSEQFF
.	.	TRBV14	TRBJ1-1	TGTGCCAGCAGCCAGACACCGAACACTGAAGCTTTCTTT	CASSQTPNTEAFF
TRBD1	.	TRBV10-3	TRBJ2-7	TGTGCCATCAGTTTAGGACAGGGGACCTACGAGCAGTACTTC	CAISLGQGTYEQYF
TRBD1	.	TRBV5-8	TRBJ2-7	TGTGCCAGCAGCTTTGGGCAGGGGGCGCACCGGCAGTACTTC	CASSFGQGAHRQYF
.	.	TRBV14	TRBJ1-2	TGTGCCAGCAGCCCCCAGTCAAACTATGGCTACACCTTC	CASSPQSNYGYTF
.	few	TRBV10-3	TRBJ2-7	TGTGCCATCAGGACCGCAAGCGGGCAGGGCCCCTACGAGCAGTACTTC	CAIRTASGQGPYEQYF
TRBD1	.	TRBV5-8	TRBJ2-7	TGTGCCAGCAGCTTGGCCGGGACAGGGAACTACGAGCAGTACTTC	CASSLAGTGNYEQYF
.	.	TRBV5-6	TRBJ1-1	TGTGCCAGCAGCTTGGATGTTCAGGGGTGGGATGCTGAAGCTTTCTTT	CASSLDVQGWDAEAFF
TRBD1	.	TRBV4-2	TRBJ1-1	TGTGCCAGCAGCCAAGCAGGGGGCCAAAACACTGAAGCTTTCTTT	CASSQAGGQNTEAFF
.	.	TRBV7-8	TRBJ2-2	TGTGCCAGCAAGGAGGAGGGTAGGGGAACCGGGGAGCTGTTTTTT	CASKEEGRGTGELFF
.	.	TRBV5-6	TRBJ1-1	TGTGCCAGCAGCTTCGTTAGTGCAAACACTGAAGCTTTCTTT	CASSFVSANTEAFF
.	.	TRBV2	TRBJ1-6	TGTGCCAGCAGCAGGGACTCTCTTGGCAATTCACCCCTCCACTTT	CASSRDSLGNSPLHF
.	.	TRBV4-1	TRBJ1-2	TGCGCCAGCAGCCAAGGCGGACCGGGAGCCAACAACTATGGCTACACCTTC	CASSQGGPGANNYGYTF
.	.	TRBV12-3/TRBV12-4	TRBJ1-1	TGTGCCAGCAGTTTGGCCCCCGGGGGAGCTTTCTTT	CASSLAPGGAFF
TRBD2	.	TRBV5-1	TRBJ2-5	TGCGCCAGCAGCTTGGCCGCGCTAGCGGAAGAGACCCAGTACTTC	CASSLAALAEETQYF
TRBD1	.	TRBV5-1	TRBJ2-7	TGCGCCAGCAGCAAACAGGGGGCGGAAAATGGCTACGAGCAGTACTTC	CASSKQGAENGYEQYF
.	.	TRBV11-1	TRBJ2-7	TGTGCCAGCAGCTCCGGACAGTACCGCGAGCAGTACTTC	CASSSGQYREQYF
TRBD1	.	TRBV5-1	TRBJ2-3	TGCGCCAGCAGCTCGCAGGGGGCGCTCGGCACAGATACGCAGTATTTT	CASSSQGALGTDTQYF
.	.	TRBV11-1	TRBJ2-2	TGTGCCAGCAGCCCCAGGGGGGCGAACACCGGGGAGCTGTTTTTT	CASSPRGANTGELFF
TRBD1	.	TRBV30	TRBJ1-1	TGTGCCTGGGAGGGCAGGGGGAGGACTGAAGCTTTCTTT	CAWEGRGRTEAFF
.	.	TRBV11-2	TRBJ2-5	TGTGCCAGCAGCTTAGAGGGGGGGCGAGGAGAGACCCAGTACTTC	CASSLEGGRGETQYF
.	few	TRBV7-9	TRBJ1-4	TGTGCCAGCAGCCCGCGGACAGCCCTTAATGAAAAACTGTTTTTT	CASSPRTALNEKLFF
TRBD1	.	TRBV5-5	TRBJ1-4	TGTGCCAGCACCGAGACAGGGAATGAAAAACTGTTTTTT	CASTETGNEKLFF
TRBD1	.	TRBV6-5	TRBJ1-1	TGTGCCAGCAGTCCTACAGGGGGGTACCTTGAAGCTTTCTTT	CASSPTGGYLEAFF
TRBD2	few	TRBV30	TRBJ2-1	TGTGCCTGGAGTGTTGCGGGACTAGTCTTCGAGCAGTTCTTC	CAWSVAGLVFEQFF